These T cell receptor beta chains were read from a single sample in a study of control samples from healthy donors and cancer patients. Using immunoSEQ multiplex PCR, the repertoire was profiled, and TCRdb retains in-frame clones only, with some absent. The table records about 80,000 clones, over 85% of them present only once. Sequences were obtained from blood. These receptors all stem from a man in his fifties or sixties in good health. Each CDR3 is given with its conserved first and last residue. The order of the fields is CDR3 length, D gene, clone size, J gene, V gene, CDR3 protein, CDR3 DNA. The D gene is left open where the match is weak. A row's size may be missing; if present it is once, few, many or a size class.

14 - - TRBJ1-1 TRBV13 CASSPRQENTEAFF TGTGCCAGCAGCCCCAGACAGGAGAACACTGAAGCTTTCTTT
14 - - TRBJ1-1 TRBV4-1 CASSQVLGYTEAFF TGCGCCAGCAGCCAAGTTTTAGGGTACACTGAAGCTTTCTTT
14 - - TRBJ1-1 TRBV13 CASSTYYSGTEAFF TGTGCCAGCAGCACATACTATTCGGGGACTGAAGCTTTCTTT
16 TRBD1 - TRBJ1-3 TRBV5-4 CASSTPGTGNGNTIYF TGTGCCAGCAGCACACCCGGGACAGGGAATGGAAACACCATATATTTT
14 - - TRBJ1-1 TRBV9 CASSITREGTEAFF TGTGCCAGCAGCATTACCAGGGAGGGCACTGAAGCTTTCTTT
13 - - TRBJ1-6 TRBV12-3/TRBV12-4 CASLESQGSPLHF TGTGCCAGCCTGGAAAGTCAAGGTTCACCCCTCCACTTT
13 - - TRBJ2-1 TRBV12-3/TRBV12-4 CASSRGAYNEQFF TGTGCCAGCAGTCGGGGGGCATACAATGAGCAGTTCTTC
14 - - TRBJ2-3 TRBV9 CASSASRFPDTQYF TGTGCCAGCAGCGCAAGTCGGTTCCCAGATACGCAGTATTTT
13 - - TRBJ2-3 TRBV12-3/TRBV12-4 CASSPSPTDTQYF TGTGCCAGCAGCCCTAGTCCTACAGATACGCAGTATTTT
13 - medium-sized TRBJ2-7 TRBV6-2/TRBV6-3 CASSYSGAYEQYF TGTGCCAGCAGTTACTCAGGGGCCTACGAGCAGTACTTC
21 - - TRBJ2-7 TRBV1 CTSSRESLTDRGLADTYEQYF TGCACCAGCAGCCGAGAGAGCCTGACGGATAGAGGACTAGCGGATACCTACGAGCAGTACTTC
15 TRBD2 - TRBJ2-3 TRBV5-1 CASSLKLGREDTQYF TGCGCCAGCAGCTTGAAGTTAGGGAGGGAAGATACGCAGTATTTT
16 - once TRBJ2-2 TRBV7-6 CASSNPNEASTGELFF TGTGCCAGCAGCAACCCTAATGAGGCGTCTACCGGGGAGCTGTTTTTT
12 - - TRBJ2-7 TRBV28 CASSLGAYEQYF TGTGCCAGCAGTTTAGGGGCCTACGAGCAGTACTTC
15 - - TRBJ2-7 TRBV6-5 CASSYRPDSSYEQYF TGTGCCAGCAGTTATCGTCCCGACAGCTCCTACGAGCAGTACTTC
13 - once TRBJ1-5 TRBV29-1 CSVEDNFDPGQHF TGCAGCGTTGAAGATAATTTCGATCCAGGCCAGCATTTT
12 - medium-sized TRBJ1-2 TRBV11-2 CASSLENYGYTF TGTGCCAGCAGCTTGGAAAACTATGGCTACACCTTC
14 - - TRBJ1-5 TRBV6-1 CASSEGSRYQPQHF TGTGCCAGCAGTGAAGGGAGTCGGTATCAGCCCCAGCATTTT
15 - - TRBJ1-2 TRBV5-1 CASSLEVGRDYGYTF TGCGCCAGCAGCTTGGAGGTGGGGCGCGACTATGGCTACACCTTC
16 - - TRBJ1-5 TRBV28 CASSLSGHWGNQPQHF TGTGCCAGCAGTTTGAGCGGACATTGGGGCAATCAGCCCCAGCATTTT
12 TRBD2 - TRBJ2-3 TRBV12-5 CASAGGADTQYF TGTGCTAGTGCCGGGGGGGCAGATACGCAGTATTTT
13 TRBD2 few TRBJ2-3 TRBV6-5 CASSDGLAGPQYF TGTGCCAGCAGCGACGGACTAGCGGGCCCGCAGTATTTT
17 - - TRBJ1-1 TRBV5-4 CASSLGRGGAGAREAFF TGTGCCAGCAGCTTGGGCCGGGGGGGCGCGGGGGCCCGTGAAGCTTTCTTT
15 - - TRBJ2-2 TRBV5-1 CASSLGSLYTGELFF TGCGCCAGCAGCTTAGGGAGCCTTTACACCGGGGAGCTGTTTTTT
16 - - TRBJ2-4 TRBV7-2 CASSSRLALAKNIQYF TGTGCCAGCAGCTCAAGGTTAGCCTTAGCCAAAAACATTCAGTACTTC
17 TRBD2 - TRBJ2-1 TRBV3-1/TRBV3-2 CASSPDPPGGVRGEQFF TGTGCCAGCAGCCCAGACCCCCCGGGGGGGGTAAGGGGTGAGCAGTTCTTC
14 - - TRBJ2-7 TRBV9 CASSVGLSSYEQYF TGTGCCAGCAGCGTTGGGCTCAGCTCCTACGAGCAGTACTTC
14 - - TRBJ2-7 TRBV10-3 CAISQEARDTPQYF TGTGCCATCAGTCAGGAAGCTCGGGACACCCCTCAGTACTTC